This T cell receptor beta chain was documented in a study of T-cell memory formation after mild COVID-19. V lost 5 bases, J lost 0 bases, and 16 bases lay in between. CDR3 length equals 16 residues. Per germline, CDR1 MNHEY and CDR2 SVGEGT. TCRalpha and TCRbeta libraries used 5'RACE with constant-segment primers and UMIs. TCRdb recomputed calls from the 5' RACE reads with MiXCR, one row per CDR3 protein. This sample has tens of thousands of distinct CDR3 sequences, with 16% found just once. This TCR was sampled from an adult woman who had mild COVID-19 (a few samples of this study predate the infection). Cell type and time point are not known. Material: PBMCs or a T cell subset sorted from them (not recorded which). J is TRBJ2-5 and V is TRBV6-2 or TRBV6-3; tentative D call: TRBD2 (6 bases). The DNA of the CDR3 is TGTGCCAGCAGTCAAGGACTATTTGCCGACCAAGAGACCCAGTACTTC. Protein sequence: CASSQGLFADQETQYF.